This record covers a single T cell receptor beta chain. Its antigen is currently not known. The sample holds no much larger clone one base away, and base qualities are not on file. Each collaborating institution followed its own protocols to collect whole blood in K2EDTA tubes. For TCRbeta analysis, collaborators shipped samples in one of three forms: frozen whole blood, isolated PBMCs, or DNA extracted from either of those sample types. The entry originates in a study of blood T cell repertoires in COVID-19 (dated by TCRdb to the early 2020s). Background for the entire study: Samples covering the acute and convalescent phases of COVID-19 were provided by collaborators in the United States, Italy and Spain. The material from the prospective study consisted of cDNA or gDNA derived from T cells, B-cell-depleted T cells, or PBMCs. The dataset comprised deeply sampled blood TCRbeta repertoires from subjects exposed to, actively infected with, or recovered from COVID-19. A freely available public database, intended as a resource for researchers studying the immune response to SARS-CoV-2, is where the repertoires were released. The samples were drawn from two sources: the first 160 participants of the ongoing ImmuneRACE study, and over 1,000 subjects contributed by 6 global collaborators. The sample metadata nearly always contained a de-identified subject ID, COVID-19 status, age in years and sex. HLA class I and class II types, where available, came from metadata supplied by the sample provider rather than from assay-based typing. Beyond this particular receptor, the publication reports: How much clinical and demographic metadata was included differed by source and by participant, and the metadata was provided uncurated.

The immunoSEQ Assay, a bias-controlled multiplex PCR, was used to amplify TCRbeta CDR3 regions from genomic DNA. In the original analysis: The number of nucleated cells in each sample was estimated from the amplification of reference gene primers within the assay. To quantify the absolute abundance of each unique TCRbeta CDR3 rearrangement, sequence reads were collapsed and filtered. For each sample, productive Simpson clonality was calculated as the square root of Simpson's diversity index across productive rearrangements. Drawn from immuneACCESS, this table holds only the in-frame rearrangements with V and J called that TCRdb kept. Clones are partly lost; checked studies trace under half to an unresolved V gene and leave the rest unexplained. D and trimming were read from the DNA, whereas the V and J calls and clone size are those reported in that table. Present in this sample are over 55,000 clones, about 90% of which were seen just once. The biggest ten clones account for 4.7% of the sample.

The sequenced sample consisted of peripheral blood. The source of this sequence is a human donor in a cohort sampled during active COVID-19.

The nucleotides read TGTGCCAGCAGCCCGCCTCACCGAGGGAATGAGCAGTTCTTC. Its coded protein is CASSPPHRGNEQFF. This sequence uses TRBV7-2 and TRBJ2-1, with a tentative D gene TRBD2 over 5 matching bases. Inclusive of the bounding cysteine and phenylalanine, the CDR3 is 14 residues long. Of the read, only the CDR3 DNA is kept; its 42 bases are in frame from base 1. From a lookup of the germline V gene, CDR1 and CDR2 are SGHTA and FQGNSA. Deletion took 5 bases off V and 7 bases off J, with a span of 15 bases between the germline ends.